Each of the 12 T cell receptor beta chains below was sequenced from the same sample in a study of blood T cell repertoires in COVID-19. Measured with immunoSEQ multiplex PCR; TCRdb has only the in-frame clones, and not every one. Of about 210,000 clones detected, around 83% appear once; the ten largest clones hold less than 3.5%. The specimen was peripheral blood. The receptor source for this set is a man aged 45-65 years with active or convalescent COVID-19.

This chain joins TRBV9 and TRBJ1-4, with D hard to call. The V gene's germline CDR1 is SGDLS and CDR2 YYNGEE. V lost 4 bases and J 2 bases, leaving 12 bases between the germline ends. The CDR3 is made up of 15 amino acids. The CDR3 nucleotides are TGTGCCAGCAGCTCGTCTGGGAGGACTAATGAAAAACTGTTTTTT. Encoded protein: CASSSSGRTNEKLFF.

CDR3 sequence reads: CASSYSDRSKQYF. The CDR3 DNA is TGTGCCAGCAGTTACTCCGACAGATCTAAGCAGTATTTT. The chain combines TRBV6-2 or TRBV6-3 with TRBJ2-3; possible D gene TRBD1, 5 bases. This CDR3 region has 13 residues. Germline V gene data show CDR1 as MNHEY and CDR2 as SVGEGT. V was clipped by 0 bases and J by 11 bases, with 12 bases between them.

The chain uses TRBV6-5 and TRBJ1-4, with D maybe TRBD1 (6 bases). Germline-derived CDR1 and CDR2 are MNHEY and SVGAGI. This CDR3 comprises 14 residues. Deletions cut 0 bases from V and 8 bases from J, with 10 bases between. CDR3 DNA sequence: TGTGCCAGCAGTTACTCGGACAGTCCCGAAAAACTGTTTTTT. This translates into CASSYSDSPEKLFF.

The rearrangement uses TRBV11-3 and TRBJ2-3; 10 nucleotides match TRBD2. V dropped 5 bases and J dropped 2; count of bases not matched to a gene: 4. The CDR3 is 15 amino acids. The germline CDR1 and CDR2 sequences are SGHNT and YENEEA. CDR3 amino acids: CASSRGLADTDTQYF. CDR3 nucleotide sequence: TGTGCCAGCAGCCGTGGACTAGCGGACACAGATACGCAGTATTTT.

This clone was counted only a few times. This CDR3 reads CASSQEEWGQGGRNYGYTF. The CDR3 bases are TGCGCCAGCAGCCAAGAAGAATGGGGACAGGGAGGACGAAACTATGGCTACACCTTC. V gene TRBV4-1 combines with J gene TRBJ1-2; 9 bases line up with TRBD1. Trimming at V came to 0 bases and at J to 2 bases, leaving 13 bases not matched to a gene. Germline CDR1 and CDR2: MGHRA and YSYEKL. This CDR3 has 19 residues.

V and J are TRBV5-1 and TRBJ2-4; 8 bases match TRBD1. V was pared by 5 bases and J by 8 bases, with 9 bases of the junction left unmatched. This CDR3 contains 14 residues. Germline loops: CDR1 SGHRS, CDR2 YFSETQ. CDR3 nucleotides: TGCGCCAGCAGTGCCGGACAGGGTACGGACATTCAGTACTTC. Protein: CASSAGQGTDIQYF.

The CDR3 is CASSPDRGSYEQYF. CDR3 sequence (DNA): TGTGCCAGCAGCCCCGACAGGGGGTCGTACGAGCAGTACTTC. This chain links TRBV5-4 with TRBJ2-7; TRBD1 aligns across 9 bases. CDR3 size: 14 residues. V was clipped by 4 bases and J by 4 bases; unmatched bases: 6. Germline V gene sequence: CDR1 SGHNT, CDR2 YYREEE (reference sequence).

The CDR3 bases are TGTGCCAGCAGCCAAGTTCCCATGAACACTGAAGCTTTCTTT. Protein sequence: CASSQVPMNTEAFF. J is TRBJ1-1 and V is TRBV3-1 (or the pseudogene TRBV3-2); no clear D. Trimming removed 1 base at V and 0 bases at J, with 6 bases between. Germline CDR1 and CDR2: LGHDT and YNNKEL (reference sequence). The CDR3 runs to 14 residues.

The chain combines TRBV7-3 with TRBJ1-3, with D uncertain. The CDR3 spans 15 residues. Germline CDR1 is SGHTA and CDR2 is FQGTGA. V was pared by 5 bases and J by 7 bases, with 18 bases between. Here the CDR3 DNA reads TGTGCCAGCAGCCCCCAGCCCGCGGATGGGAACACCATATATTTT. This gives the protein CASSPQPADGNTIYF.

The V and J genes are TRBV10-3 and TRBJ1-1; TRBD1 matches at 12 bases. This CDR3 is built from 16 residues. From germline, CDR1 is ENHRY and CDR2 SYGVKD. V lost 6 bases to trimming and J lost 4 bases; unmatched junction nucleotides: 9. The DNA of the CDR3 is TGTGCCATCAGCCCGGGGACAGGGGGCTTAGGCACTGAAGCTTTCTTT. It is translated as CAISPGTGGLGTEAFF.

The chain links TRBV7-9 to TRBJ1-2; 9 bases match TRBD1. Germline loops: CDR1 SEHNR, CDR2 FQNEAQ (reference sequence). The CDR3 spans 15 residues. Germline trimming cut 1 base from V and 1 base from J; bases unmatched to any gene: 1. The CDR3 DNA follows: TGTGCCAGCAGCTTAGGACAGGGGGGTAACTATGGCTACACCTTC. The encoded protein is CASSLGQGGNYGYTF.

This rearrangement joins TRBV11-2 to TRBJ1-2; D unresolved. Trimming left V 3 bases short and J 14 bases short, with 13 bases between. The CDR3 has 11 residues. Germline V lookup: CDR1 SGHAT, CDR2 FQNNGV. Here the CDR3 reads CASSFSGGRTF. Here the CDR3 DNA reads TGTGCCAGCAGCTTTTCTGGCGGAAGGACCTTC. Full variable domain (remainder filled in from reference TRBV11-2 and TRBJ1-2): EAGVAQSPRYKIIEKRQSVAFWCNPISGHATLYWYQQILGQGPKLLIQFQNNGVVDDSQLPKDRFSAERLKGVDSTLKIQPAKLEDSAVYLCASSFSGGRTFGSGTRLTVV.